This T cell receptor (beta chain) was profiled in a study of blood T cell repertoires in COVID-19. Clones were read by immunoSEQ multiplex PCR, and TCRdb kept only the in-frame ones, dropping some. The sample includes some 250,000 clones, roughly 89% of them seen just once. This clone was found a few times. The germline V and J ends were trimmed by 6 bases and 7 bases, with 12 bases remaining between them. This CDR3 is built from 13 residues. Per germline, CDR1 LGHDT and CDR2 YNNKEL (reference sequence). The TCR originated in a man aged 40-49 years who had recovered from COVID-19. Sequenced: PBMCs or T cells enriched from blood (not recorded which). The chain couples TRBV3-1 (or the pseudogene TRBV3-2) to TRBJ2-2; tentatively, D is TRBD2 (5 bases). The CDR3 coding sequence is TGTGCCAGCAGACTAGTTTCCAGCGGGGAGCTGTTTTTT. Translated: CASRLVSSGELFF.